This T cell receptor beta chain was profiled in a study of T-cell memory formation after mild COVID-19. Turning to this clonotype: Its antigen is unknown.

V gave up 3 bases and J gave up 4 bases, with 10 bases separating them. The CDR3 extends over 13 amino acids. CDR1 and CDR2 from the germline V gene are SGHDT and YYEEEE. MiXCR was run by TCRdb on the 5' RACE reads, yielding one entry per CDR3 protein. The sample carries about 190,000 distinct CDR3 sequences, about 20% recorded once. Study observations and caveats: Among contracting clones, CD4+ were mainly CM/EM and CD8+ enriched in EMRA. Some SARS-CoV-2-responding clones were already detected in memory before infection.

The chain is built from TRBV5-6 and TRBJ1-1; D possibly corresponds to TRBD1 (5 bases). Sequencing was performed on PBMCs or a T cell subset sorted from them (not recorded which). The TCR was taken from an adult woman who had mild COVID-19 (a few samples of this study predate the infection). Cell type and time point are not known. CDR3 sequence (DNA): TGTGCCAGCAGCTCCAGGGTGGGCACTGAAGCTTTCTTT. Amino acid sequence: CASSSRVGTEAFF.